Listed here are 23 T cell receptor beta chains from one sample, sequenced in a study of blood T cell repertoires in COVID-19. Data came from immunoSEQ multiplex PCR; TCRdb stores just in-frame clones and leaves some out. The sample lists about 78,000 clones, 75% to 95% seen once, with less than 0.85% in the top ten. The sample comprised peripheral blood. These receptors were collected from a woman older than 75 with acute or convalescent COVID-19.

The chain carries TRBV6-6 and TRBJ1-1; D not certain. The germline V gene encodes CDR1 MNHNY and CDR2 SVGAGI (reference sequence). The length of the CDR3 is 13 residues. V lost 0 bases to trimming and J lost 3 bases, with 5 bases between them. This chain's CDR3 is CASSYSRDTEAFF. CDR3 coding DNA: TGTGCCAGCAGTTACTCACGGGACACTGAAGCTTTCTTT.

V is TRBV7-9 and J is TRBJ2-1; 8 bases are a match to TRBD2. This CDR3 contains 16 residues. The V segment lost 5 bases and the J segment 3 bases; nucleotides outside the gene matches: 9. Germline CDR1 SEHNR, CDR2 FQNEAQ (reference sequence). CDR3 nucleotide sequence: TGTGCCAGCAGCCCCTGGGGTGGGACTAGCTACAATGAGCAGTTCTTC. This gives the protein CASSPWGGTSYNEQFF. Full variable domain (outside the CDR3, taken from reference TRBV7-9 and TRBJ2-1): DTGVSQNPRHKITKRGQNVTFRCDPISEHNRLYWYRQTLGQGPEFLTYFQNEAQLEKSRLLSDRFSAERPKGSFSTLEIQRTEQGDSAMYLCASSPWGGTSYNEQFFGPGTRLTVL.

The gene calls are TRBV19 and TRBJ1-6, with 7 bases that match TRBD1. Losses at the gene ends were 5 bases for V and 7 bases for J; bases not matched to a gene: 2. This CDR3 contains 13 residues. Looked up from germline, CDR1 is LNHDA and CDR2 is SQIVND (reference sequence). Written as DNA, the CDR3 is TGTGCCAGTAGTGCGACAGGGAATTCACCCCTCCACTTT. Translation: CASSATGNSPLHF.

The V and J genes are TRBV5-1 and TRBJ1-2, with 10 positions matching TRBD1. J lost 6 bases, V lost 5 bases, and 7 bases had no gene match. The V gene's germline CDR1 is SGHRS and CDR2 YFSETQ. The CDR3 length is 14 residues. CDR3 sequence (DNA): TGCGCCAGCAGGACAGGGGGCGCGGTTAATGGCTACACCTTC. This translates into CASRTGGAVNGYTF. Full variable domain (missing parts from reference TRBV5-1 and TRBJ1-2): KAGVTQTPRYLIKTRGQQVTLSCSPISGHRSVSWYQQTPGQGLQFLFEYFSETQRNKGNFPGRFSGRQFSNSRSEMNVSTLELGDSALYLCASRTGGAVNGYTFGSGTRLTVV.

The CDR3 is CASSLASTGAYEQYF. In DNA form, the CDR3 reads TGTGCCAGCAGCTTAGCATCGACAGGGGCCTACGAGCAGTACTTC. This chain connects TRBV7-2 to TRBJ2-7, with TRBD1 matching 8 bases. CDR1 and CDR2 from the germline V gene are SGHTA and FQGNSA. After removal of 0 bases from V and 2 bases from J, the junction contained 3 bases not matched to a gene. This CDR3 is 15 amino acids long.

The CDR3: CASSLGTSGPNQETQYF. As DNA, the CDR3 is TGTGCCAGCAGCTTGGGGACTAGCGGACCGAACCAAGAGACCCAGTACTTC. The V call is TRBV7-2, the J call TRBJ2-5; 11 bases are shared with TRBD2. In germline, CDR1 is SGHTA, CDR2 FQGNSA. Losses at the gene ends were 3 bases for V and 0 bases for J; bases not matched to a gene: 6. This CDR3 comprises 17 residues. Full variable domain (remainder filled in from reference TRBV7-2 and TRBJ2-5): GAGVSQSPSNKVTEKGKDVELRCDPISGHTALYWYRQSLGQGLEFLIYFQGNSAPDKSGLPSDRFSAERTGGSVSTLTIQRTQQEDSAVYLCASSLGTSGPNQETQYFGPGTRLLVL.

The gene calls are TRBV6-5 and TRBJ2-3; 9 bases agree with TRBD1. Trimming cost V 8 bases and J 2 bases; bases outside gene matches: 8. CDR3 length: 15 residues. The V gene's germline CDR1 is MNHEY and CDR2 SVGAGI. The CDR3 DNA is TGTGCCAGCCGCCACAGGGGGCGCAACACAGATACGCAGTATTTT. Its translation is CASRHRGRNTDTQYF.

This clone was seen only once. The genes are TRBV20-1 and TRBJ2-7, with D perhaps TRBD2 (6 bases). There are 11 residues in the CDR3. Germline V gives CDR1 DFQATT, CDR2 SNEGSKA (reference sequence). The V and J ends lost 3 bases and 4 bases respectively, with 7 bases between them. The CDR3 spells CSASGTYEQYF. DNA of the CDR3: TGCAGTGCTAGCGGGACTTACGAGCAGTACTTC.

The rearrangement links TRBV28 to TRBJ1-1; tentative D call: TRBD1 (5 bases). CDR3 length equals 15 residues. V dropped 7 bases and J dropped 1 base, with 16 bases sitting between them. Germline V gives CDR1 MDHEN, CDR2 SYDVKM. The CDR3 reads CASKSAATANTEAFF. CDR3 nucleotide sequence: TGTGCCAGCAAGTCTGCGGCGACAGCGAACACTGAAGCTTTCTTT.

The rearrangement uses TRBV27 and TRBJ2-6; tentatively, D is TRBD1 (5 bases). The CDR3 runs to 17 residues. Trimming stripped 2 bases from V and 0 bases from J, with 11 bases between. Germline assignment: CDR1 MNHEY and CDR2 SMNVEV (reference sequence). CDR3 residues: CASSLIGRASGANVLTF. The CDR3 nucleotides read TGTGCCAGCAGTTTAATCGGCAGGGCCTCTGGGGCCAACGTCCTGACTTTC.

This clone appeared a single time. The rearrangement uses TRBV4-2 and TRBJ1-1, with TRBD1 as a possible D gene (5 bases). Between the trimmed V and J ends, which lost 1 base and 3 bases, there was a span of 9 bases. The CDR3 has 14 amino acids. Germline V CDR1 and CDR2: LGHNA, YNFKEQ. CDR3 amino acids: CASSQGQYDTEAFF. The CDR3 nucleotides read TGTGCCAGCAGCCAAGGACAGTATGACACTGAAGCTTTCTTT.

Concerning this clone: An end of the junction does not agree with germline; a read error may underlie this. The CDR3 sequence is CASSSDNEQFF. The CDR3 DNA follows: TGCGCCAGCAGCTCCGACAATGAGCAGTTCTTC. This sequence joins TRBV5-1 and TRBJ2-1; D not resolved. Germline CDR1 reads SGHRS; CDR2 reads YFSETQ. The length of the CDR3 is 11 residues.

J is TRBJ2-1 and V is TRBV9; D possibly corresponds to TRBD1 (5 bases). Germline CDR1 and CDR2: SGDLS and YYNGEE. Trimming took off 4 bases at V and 2 bases at J, with 13 bases between the two ends. The CDR3 length is 15 residues. CDR3 sequence: CASSLGQTAYNEQFF. The DNA for the CDR3 is TGTGCCAGCAGCCTAGGACAAACCGCCTACAATGAGCAGTTCTTC.

The CDR3 is CASSPWTGSSYEQYF. The CDR3 DNA is TGTGCCAGCAGCCCTTGGACAGGGAGCTCCTACGAGCAGTACTTC. This chain links TRBV7-2 with TRBJ2-7, with TRBD1 identical over 8 bases. The CDR3 contains 15 residues. Trimming cost V 5 bases and J 0 bases; bases outside gene matches: 6. Germline CDR1 SGHTA, CDR2 FQGNSA.

J is TRBJ1-5 and V is TRBV6-2 or TRBV6-3, with D possibly matching TRBD1 (5 bases). The V end lost 2 bases, the J end lost 6 bases, and 8 bases lay between the germline ends. The CDR3 is made up of 13 amino acids. Germline V gives CDR1 MNHEY, CDR2 SVGEGT. This CDR3 reads CASSYGGTQPQHF. CDR3 bases: TGTGCCAGCAGTTACGGCGGGACTCAGCCCCAGCATTTT.

The chain carries TRBV19 and TRBJ1-2, with 9 bases matching TRBD1. The germline CDR1 and CDR2 sequences are LNHDA and SQIVND (reference sequence). This CDR3 contains 14 residues. J gave up 6 bases and V 7 bases, and 9 bases lay outside the gene matches. CDR3 sequence (DNA): TGTGCCAGTACCAGACAGGGGGGTGTTGATGGCTACACCTTC. Encoded protein: CASTRQGGVDGYTF.

The V gene is TRBV5-5, the J gene TRBJ2-5; 7 positions agree with TRBD1. Losses at the gene ends were 3 bases for V and 0 bases for J; bases not matched to a gene: 20. The CDR3 runs to 20 residues. From germline, CDR1 is SGHKS and CDR2 YYEKEE (reference sequence). The CDR3 loop reads CASSYARLTTGVGYQETQYF. The CDR3 DNA follows: TGTGCCAGCAGCTACGCCCGGTTAACTACAGGGGTGGGGTACCAAGAGACCCAGTACTTC.

This chain links TRBV5-1 with TRBJ2-1; 8 nucleotides line up with TRBD1. Per germline, CDR1 SGHRS and CDR2 YFSETQ. The CDR3 totals 15 residues. V dropped 3 bases and J dropped 0; count of bases not matched to a gene: 2. DNA for the CDR3: TGCGCCAGCAGCTGGGACAGGAGCTCCTACAATGAGCAGTTCTTC. It is translated as CASSWDRSSYNEQFF.

This chain links TRBV5-1 with TRBJ2-1; D uncertain. The CDR3 has 11 amino acids. V was cut by 7 bases and J by 9 bases, with 11 bases left in between. Germline CDR1 reads SGHRS; CDR2 reads YFSETQ. CDR3 bases: TGCGCCAGCGGAGAGACGGGTGAGCAGTTCTTC. Its protein product is CASGETGEQFF.

CDR3 in amino acids: CASSLGGVSNQPQHF. CDR3 nucleotides: TGTGCCAGCAGCTTAGGGGGGGTTAGCAATCAGCCCCAGCATTTT. The chain links TRBV11-2 to TRBJ1-5; possibly TRBD1 for D (5 bases). Trimming removed 1 base at V and 0 bases at J, with 7 bases between. Germline lookup yields CDR1 SGHAT and CDR2 FQNNGV. This CDR3 contains 15 residues.

The chain is built from TRBV6-1 and TRBJ2-2; D remains ambiguous. The CDR3 consists of 16 residues. Germline V CDR1 and CDR2: MNHNS, SASEGT. V was shortened by 2 bases and J by 0 bases, with 10 bases between the two germline ends. This CDR3 is CASSEPSGANTGELFF. The CDR3 DNA sequence: TGTGCCAGCAGTGAACCCTCGGGTGCGAACACCGGGGAGCTGTTTTTT.

This chain uses TRBV5-6 with TRBJ2-5, with TRBD2 as a possible D gene (6 bases). The CDR3 runs 16 residues. Trimming shortened V by 0 bases and J by 0 bases, and 12 bases separated the two germline ends. Per the germline V gene, CDR1 is SGHDT and CDR2 is YYEEEE. CDR3 nucleotides: TGTGCCAGCAGCTTGGCAACTGGGGGGTACCAAGAGACCCAGTACTTC. Translation gives CASSLATGGYQETQYF.

The chain employs TRBV11-2 and TRBJ1-1, with a weak D call TRBD1 (6 bases). This CDR3 has 15 residues. Trimming took off 3 bases at V and 0 bases at J, with 11 bases between the two ends. From germline, CDR1 is SGHAT and CDR2 FQNNGV. The CDR3: CASSLDSALNTEAFF. CDR3 sequence (DNA): TGTGCCAGCAGCTTGGACAGCGCTTTGAACACTGAAGCTTTCTTT.